This is a list of T cell receptor beta chains from one sample in a study of Graves' ophthalmopathy and Graves' hyperthyroidism. TCRdb recomputed calls from the multiplex PCR reads with MiXCR, one row per CDR3 protein. The sample holds 650,000 to 900,000 distinct CDR3 sequences, around 40% seen once. Sample: peripheral blood. Every receptor here comes from an adult man with Graves' ophthalmopathy. Both conserved end residues are part of each CDR3. D genes are given only for firm matches. Clone size appears in some rows only: once, few, many, or a class for an expanded clone.

V	J	size	D	DNA	CDR3
TRBV25-1	TRBJ2-2	-	-	TGTGCCAGCAGCTCCGGGCAGGCCTTAAACACCGGGGAGCTGTTTTTT	CASSSGQALNTGELFF
TRBV7-2	TRBJ1-2	many	TRBD1	TGTGCCAGCAGCTTAGAAGGATCAGGGGGCTATGGCTACACCTTC	CASSLEGSGGYGYTF
TRBV19	TRBJ1-2	-	-	TGTGCCACTCGTGGCAGATCAAACTATGGCTACACCTTC	CATRGRSNYGYTF
TRBV29-1	TRBJ1-4	many	-	TGCAGCGTTGAACAGGGTAACGAAAAACTGTTTTTT	CSVEQGNEKLFF
TRBV2	TRBJ1-2	many	-	TGTGCCAGCAGTGATCGGTCAGAGCTAAATGGCTACACCTTC	CASSDRSELNGYTF
TRBV6-2/TRBV6-3	TRBJ2-5	few	-	TGTGCCAGCTTCACAGGGTTCCAAGAGACCCAGTACTTC	CASFTGFQETQYF
TRBV15	TRBJ1-2	-	TRBD1	TGTGCCACCAAGGAAGGGACAGCCTATGGCTACACCTTC	CATKEGTAYGYTF
TRBV20-1	TRBJ1-2	-	-	TGCAGTGCTGTCGGGGGTGGCTACACCTTC	CSAVGGGYTF
TRBV15	TRBJ1-3	-	-	TGTGCCACCAGCAGAGATGGGGTGGTGAACACCATATATTTT	CATSRDGVVNTIYF
TRBV7-9	TRBJ2-5	-	TRBD1	TGTGCCAGCTCACTCCGGGACAGGGACTCAGAGACCCAGTACTTC	CASSLRDRDSETQYF
TRBV7-3	TRBJ2-5	once	-	TGTGCCAGCAGCTCAGTTGATGGGGGGACGGAGACCCAGTACTTC	CASSSVDGGTETQYF
TRBV29-1	TRBJ2-6	-	-	TGCAGCGTTGCACAGGGGGCCAACGTCCTGACTTTC	CSVAQGANVLTF
TRBV7-9	TRBJ2-2	many	TRBD1	TGTGCCAGCAGTCGGGACAGGGCAGTCGGGGAGCTGTTTTTT	CASSRDRAVGELFF
TRBV20-1	TRBJ1-4	-	TRBD1	TGCAGTGCTATCGGACAGGGAGTCATTGAAAAACTGTTTTTT	CSAIGQGVIEKLFF
TRBV24-1	TRBJ2-5	many	-	TGTGCCACCAGTGACTCCGGGAGCTTGGGAGAGACCCAGTACTTC	CATSDSGSLGETQYF
TRBV15	TRBJ1-2	-	-	TGTGCCACCAGCCAAGATCGTGGCTATGGCTACACCTTC	CATSQDRGYGYTF
TRBV7-2	TRBJ2-7	few	TRBD2	TGTGCCAGCAGCTATAGCGGGGCCTCATACGAGCAGTACTTC	CASSYSGASYEQYF
TRBV7-8	TRBJ1-1	-	TRBD1	TGTGCCAGCAGCTTAGCCGAGGGGGCGGAGGCTGAAGCTTTCTTT	CASSLAEGAEAEAFF
TRBV20-1	TRBJ2-5	-	-	TGCAGTGCCAACAGGGTGGGGACCCAGTACTTC	CSANRVGTQYF
TRBV15	TRBJ2-7	-	-	TGTGCCACCAGCAGCGACCGAGTGGGCCACGAGCAGTACTTC	CATSSDRVGHEQYF
TRBV19	TRBJ1-6	-	-	TGTGCCAGTGGGGAGGGGACTCTTAATTCACCCCTCCACTTT	CASGEGTLNSPLHF
TRBV24-1	TRBJ1-2	-	-	TGTGCCACCAGTGATTTCGGTGGCTACACCTTC	CATSDFGGYTF
TRBV10-3	TRBJ1-6	-	-	TGTGCCAGCAGCTACCTATTCCGGGACGCCGTCCACTTT	CASSYLFRDAVHF
TRBV7-2	TRBJ1-4	many	-	TGTGCCAGCAGCTTAGTTAGGTCAGGGAAACTGTTTTTT	CASSLVRSGKLFF
TRBV7-9	TRBJ1-6	many	-	TGTGCCAGCAGCTTAGGTCCAGGGGCGGGGTCACCCCTCCACTTT	CASSLGPGAGSPLHF
TRBV12-3/TRBV12-4	TRBJ1-5	-	TRBD1	TGTGCCAGCAATTCGGACAGGCTCAGCAATCAGCCCCAGCATTTT	CASNSDRLSNQPQHF
TRBV12-3/TRBV12-4	TRBJ1-1	few	-	TGTGCCAGCAGGGAGGATCGGACCACTGAAGCTTTCTTT	CASREDRTTEAFF
TRBV25-1	TRBJ1-6	-	-	TGTGCCAGCAGCGCCGGACAGTCCCTCCCCCACTTT	CASSAGQSLPHF
TRBV13	TRBJ1-5	-	-	TGTGCCAGCAGTATGGCTAATCAGCCCCAGCATTTT	CASSMANQPQHF
TRBV5-1	TRBJ2-7	-	TRBD1	TGCGCCAGCAGCCTCGGGGACAGGAAATACGAGCAGTACTTC	CASSLGDRKYEQYF
TRBV10-3	TRBJ2-3	once	TRBD2	TGTGCCATCAGTGAGTCTGGGCTAGCGGGAGTAAACACAGATGCGCAGTATTTT	CAISESGLAGVNTDAQYF
TRBV9	TRBJ1-1	many	-	TGTGCCAGCAGCGTAAAGATGAACACTGAAGCTTTCTTT	CASSVKMNTEAFF
TRBV10-3	TRBJ1-2	many	TRBD1	TGTGCCATCAGTGAGGACAGGGGCGACTATGGCTACACCTTC	CAISEDRGDYGYTF
TRBV2	TRBJ1-3	-	-	TGTGCCAGCGGCACGGGGCTGCTCTCTGGAAACACCATATATTTT	CASGTGLLSGNTIYF
TRBV2	TRBJ1-1	-	TRBD1	TGTGCCAGCAGTTACTCGAGATTGGAGGGGGCAACTGAAGCTTTCTTT	CASSYSRLEGATEAFF
TRBV2	TRBJ1-4	many	-	TGTGCCAGCCACAGGAGAGATAGTGAAAAACTGTTTTTT	CASHRRDSEKLFF
TRBV7-8	TRBJ2-5	few	-	TGTGCCAGCAGCCCTCGACAGCTACAGGAGACCCAGTACTTC	CASSPRQLQETQYF
TRBV2	TRBJ1-1	-	-	TGTGCCAGCAGTGAATGGGGGAACGTGAGCACTGAAGCTTTCTTT	CASSEWGNVSTEAFF
TRBV24-1	TRBJ1-1	many	TRBD1	TGTGCCACCAGTGATTCGGGACAGGGGGGCACTGAAGCTTTCTTT	CATSDSGQGGTEAFF
TRBV7-2	TRBJ2-5	many	-	TGTGCCAGCAGCTTAGGATCGCAGACCCAGTACTTC	CASSLGSQTQYF
TRBV11-1	TRBJ2-6	once	-	TGTGCCAGCCGCTTACTATTTAGCTCTGGGGCCAACGTCCTGACTTTC	CASRLLFSSGANVLTF
TRBV25-1	TRBJ2-2	-	-	TGTGCCAGCTCACCAGACGGGACCGGGGAGCTGTTTTTT	CASSPDGTGELFF
TRBV10-3	TRBJ2-5	-	-	TGTGCCATCAGTTACTCGTCGAGACCTCAAGAGACCCAGTACTTC	CAISYSSRPQETQYF
TRBV7-9	TRBJ1-4	many	TRBD1	TGTGCCAGCAGCCAAGCGGCAGGGGGTGAAAAACTGTTTTTT	CASSQAAGGEKLFF
TRBV19	TRBJ1-3	-	-	TGTGCCAGTAGTATTAGTTGGGGGCTTGGAAACACCATATATTTT	CASSISWGLGNTIYF
TRBV29-1	TRBJ1-3	many	-	TGCAGCGTTGTAGCTGTTGGAAACACCATATATTTT	CSVVAVGNTIYF
TRBV7-2	TRBJ1-2	-	-	TGTGCCAGCAGCTTTAGCGGGGGGGCGTATGGCTACACCTTC	CASSFSGGAYGYTF
TRBV24-1	TRBJ1-5	many	TRBD1	TGTGCCACCAGTGCTGGGACAGGGGGCAATCAGCCCCAGCATTTT	CATSAGTGGNQPQHF
TRBV25-1	TRBJ2-2	few	TRBD2	TGTGCCAGCAGCCCCCGCGGCCTAGCGGGAGAAGGGACCGGGGAGCTGTTTTTT	CASSPRGLAGEGTGELFF